The clone carrying this TCR beta chain was observed at least ten times. Its antigen is not known. This CDR3 comprises 12 residues. Germline loops: CDR1 SGHVS, CDR2 FQNEAQ. V was pared by 5 bases and J by 5 bases, with 10 bases between. Starting material for RNA and DNA co-extraction consisted of about 17-31 mg of unsorted bulk tissue. Starting material of approximately 500 ng total RNA yielded TCR beta cDNA via a constant-region primer. Libraries of TCR beta came from three nested multiplex PCR rounds with slightly modified ARM-PCR. The opening two PCR rounds, around 9 cycles each, paired TRBV1-TRBV30 forward primers with a C-beta reverse primer. TCRdb independently ran MiXCR on the multiplex PCR reads; one entry per CDR3 protein. The repertoire holds roughly 120,000 distinct CDR3 sequences, 60% to 70% seen once, with approximately 10% in the top ten. This specimen comes from a study of tumor-infiltrating lymphocytes in primary liver carcinoma. Overall study: Tumors, staged T1-T3 N0M0, spanned about 4 to 10 cm.

Study findings and constraints: The study found a significantly higher top-250-clone fraction in tumors than in blood (p = 0.039).

The TCR originated in a woman in her fifties or sixties with primary liver carcinoma and hepatitis B virus infection. This sequence joins TRBV7-8 and TRBJ2-7; D not resolved. Sample: liver tumor tissue from sampling region 1. Regarding subset: tumor region T1, superior pole. In nucleotides, the CDR3 is TGTGCCAGCAGCGATCCTTGGGACGAGCAGTACTTC. It yields the protein CASSDPWDEQYF. The complete variable domain, with remaining parts taken from reference TRBV7-8 and TRBJ2-7, reads GAGVSQSPRYKVAKRGQDVALRCDPISGHVSLFWYQQALGQGPEFLTYFQNEAQLDKSGLPSDRFFAERPEGSVSTLKIQRTQQEDSAVYLCASSDPWDEQYFGPGTRLTVT.